The entry below gives a single T cell receptor beta chain sequence along with its context. Only a few counts were recorded for this clone. What this receptor recognizes is not known. Per-base quality was not reported, and no clone a single base away is much larger than it. The identical CDR3 is also encoded by other nucleotide sequences in the sample. The cohort was made up of under 800 healthy bone marrow donors. All cohort members were sampled while nominally healthy, although unrecorded immune exposures were likely present. The donor tested CMV seronegative and was one of the 352 seronegative cohort members. Every donor gave a peripheral blood sample, and the peripheral blood mononuclear cells from that sample were used for TCR beta sequencing. The Qiagen DNeasy Blood Extraction Kit was used to extract genomic DNA from the blood cell samples. V lost 3 bases and J lost 4 bases; the stretch between them is 10 bases long. The germline V gene sets CDR1 to SNHLY and CDR2 to FYNNEI. From cysteine to phenylalanine, the CDR3 is 14 amino acids long. Of the read, only the CDR3 DNA is kept; its 42 bases are in frame from base 1.

These data belong to a study of cytomegalovirus exposure and HLA in healthy donors (dated by TCRdb to between 2016 and 2019). Some background on the complete study: In an earlier analysis of around 540 of the donors, around 290 Gb of sequence data and just under 120 million unique TCR beta sequences from about 190 million T cells were reported. Roughly 300 gigabases of sequencing data and around 90 million unique TCR sequences made up an early release that covered approximately 620 HLA-typed donors. The genetic ancestry cluster associated with self-reported Caucasian donors included 81% of the roughly 410 genotyped donors. The aim of the study was to test whether cataloging public T cell receptors could identify signatures of past pathogen exposure. The study used immunosequencing to profile the T cell repertoires of approximately 640 subjects and linked those repertoires to cytomegalovirus serostatus. Along with the approximately 650-subject first cohort, a separate validation cohort of 120 different subjects was used. The study combined high-throughput TCR immunosequencing, statistical association of individual TCRs with disease status, and machine learning to predict cytomegalovirus infection status. To study patterns of TCR occurrence, a later analysis re-analyzed previously published TCR beta repertoires from several hundred donors and added high-resolution HLA genotyping. Rather than using new phenotypic data, the later analysis identified candidate immune exposures from TCR beta sequences and from how often those sequences occurred across donors. To decide whether each TCR beta V gene segment behaved as functional or pseudogenic, an earlier analysis of fewer than 750 of the donors relied on high-throughput TCR beta sequencing. Donor age, sex, ethnicity and CMV serostatus were collected together with the repertoire data. Genome-wide SNP genotypes for about 65% of the roughly 670 donors were used in a later genetic analysis, which treated that subset as a discovery cohort. Every discovery cohort repertoire had been produced on one sequencing platform. Class I and class II HLA loci were covered by the typing at four-digit resolution. The number of typed donors differed by locus: roughly 620-630 for A, B, C, DRB1 and DQB1; 522 for DQA1; approximately 600 for DPA1; and 450 to 480 for DPB1. About five DR-DQ haplotypes were handled as single units for association and clustering because linkage in the cohort was strong. Among several hundred genotyped donors of the cohort, an average of about 240,000 unique TCR beta nucleotide sequences was sequenced per donor, of which about 18% were non-productive.

Findings and caveats that apply to the study as a whole: A later analysis associated 16,951 TCR beta sequences with specific HLA alleles at a false discovery rate of 0.05. A further reported finding was that TCR beta sequences accurately predicted the HLA-A and HLA-B alleles for most subjects in the first cohort. The sequencing pipeline was judged likely to have produced a cluster of highly shared sequence variants as a technical artifact. In both the original and validation cohorts, the classifier was reported to diagnose cytomegalovirus status with high specificity and sensitivity. A later genetic analysis reported fewer N-insertions in productive TCRs among donors in an Asian-associated ancestry cluster than the roughly 700-donor mean. About 17 rarely observed V segments, including chromosome 9 orphons, were excluded from the earlier analysis of several hundred of the donors because counts were too low. Correlated functional status among segregating V segments might reflect linkage disequilibrium, but an unknown experimental factor could not be ruled out. Because some donors lacked HLA typing at each locus, the association tests relied only on the typed subset. The authors suggested that the approach could potentially be extended to other disease states and immunological phenotypes. In a later analysis, the rate of TCR association differed among HLA loci, with DRB1 alleles having the most associated TCRs and HLA-C alleles having the fewest. The study listed 150 to 200 TCR beta chains as associated with cytomegalovirus. This cohort had only TCR beta chains sequenced, and the lack of alpha or paired-chain data limited which features could be detected. Presence/absence analyses assumed roughly uniform sequencing depth across donors, an assumption that may not hold. An association between a missense DCLRE1C variant and V-gene and J-gene trimming of TCR beta chains was found in a later genetic analysis and replicated in an independent cohort. In vitro tests confirmed that a few of the cytomegalovirus-associated TCR beta chains recognize cytomegalovirus antigens. Strong co-occurrence of HLA alleles, especially DR and DQ, made assigning TCR associations to individual alleles difficult. The 87-base-pair reads could not distinguish some IMGT-functional V segments, including TRBV6-2 and TRBV6-3, so those segments were excluded. In an earlier analysis of around 600 of the donors, most TCR beta V segments appeared in productive rearrangements about 87% or about 30% of the time, broadly matching IMGT annotations. In a later analysis, several top co-occurrence clusters were reported to appear linked to parvovirus B19, influenza, CMV and Epstein-Barr virus. The only immune exposure information available for the cohort was CMV serostatus. In a later analysis, most CMV-associated TCR beta chains were found to appear HLA-restricted, with HLA associations seemingly driven largely by CMV exposure. While some public TCRs were present in many individuals, most TCR sequences turned up only very rarely across donors. In a later analysis, HLA-associated TCR beta chains were found to be more clonally expanded and to have lower generation probabilities than equally common non-associated chains.

Library prep was done by the immunoSEQ multiplex PCR assay. The multiplex PCR relied on a mix of 60 forward primers for TCR Vbeta segments and 13 reverse primers for TCR Jbeta segments. The CDR3 region of rearranged TCR beta genes was amplified from genomic DNA with a multiplex PCR assay. The Illumina HiSeq System was used to sequence the amplified TCR beta libraries as 87-base-pair reads. Per the original workflow: Across the roughly 670 repertoires, a later analysis counted about 81 million unique TCR beta chains, 9.5 million to 13 million of which were shared by at least two donors. Raw reads were error-corrected and collapsed into unique sequences with a nearest-neighbor algorithm that merged closely related sequences to remove PCR and sequencing errors. V, D and J gene segments were assigned by aligning CDR3 sequences to IMGT reference sequences. For a sequence to be retained, a match of at least six nucleotides was required to both a V gene segment and a J gene segment. A rearrangement counted as productive if the CDR3 had no stop codons and remained in frame with V and J, and every other rearrangement counted as non-productive. CDR3 was defined by IMGT convention, running from the second conserved V-encoded cysteine to the conserved J-encoded phenylalanine. The earlier analysis of about 610 of the donors excluded any sequence lacking an unambiguous match to a single V gene segment. In an earlier analysis of some 590 of the donors, V segments were called functional above 56.7% productive rearrangements and were called segregating when the between-donor standard deviation exceeded 5%. A statistical classification framework was built to diagnose cytomegalovirus status from the catalog of TCR beta chain sequences. V and J gene assignment, in a later analysis, came from comparing TCR nucleotide sequences with IMGT/GENE-DB human TR gene sequences. In a later analysis, CDR3 sequences and most-parsimonious VDJ recombination scenarios were assigned using the TCRdist pipeline. A later analysis defined each TCR beta chain by its CDR3 amino acid sequence plus V-gene family, and excluded reads lacking a unique V-gene family. A later analysis removed over 500 highly shared, low-generation-probability nucleotide sequences to deal with suspected cross-contamination and a sequencing artifact. For each public chain, a later analysis derived a clonal expansion index from normalized ranks of inferred template counts within each repertoire. A later analysis computed generation probabilities with a VDJ recombination model fitted to out-of-frame rearrangements, and checked the results against IGoR. In a later analysis, hypergeometric tests were used to score TCR-TCR, TCR-HLA and TCR-CMV co-occurrence, with a repertoire-size bias correction applied to TCR pairs. A later analysis estimated false discovery rates by permuting HLA or CMV assignments 20 times. In a later analysis, co-occurring TCRs were grouped using DBSCAN, with TCRdist sequence similarity added in when clustering inside HLA-allele-positive subsets. Co-occurrence clustering excluded repertoires with fewer than 30,000 or more than 120,000 public chains, plus five with anomalous nucleotide sharing. TCRdb retrieved this table from immuneACCESS and kept in-frame rearrangements only. Not all clones are present; in checked studies, unresolved V genes account for under half, and no reason is known for the remainder. That table supplies the V and J calls and clone size; D and trimming were determined from the DNA. For this sample there are some 130,000 clones; 76% appear just once. The top ten constitute over 2.5% of the sample.

The chain couples TRBV2 to TRBJ1-5, and perhaps TRBD1 as D gene, on 6 matching bases. The TCR was taken from a man aged 35 to 55 in good health and CMV-seronegative. Material: PBMCs. In nucleotide form, the sequence is TGTGCCAGCAGTGACTCGGACAGTAATCAGCCCCAGCATTTT. Its protein product is CASSDSDSNQPQHF.